This paragraph covers one T cell receptor beta chain sequence. The target antigen is unknown. The same CDR3 can be traced to other DNA sequences in this sample. Blood replicates held 0.5 ug DNA, tumor or normal breast around 1.5 ug, two each. Assay: immunoSEQ multiplex PCR; the TCRdb copy retains only in-frame clones and omits some. In the table there are around 28,000 clones, about three fifths of which are singletons. The data originate from a study of early stage breast cancer tumors. Study-wide points: Commonly generated sequences made up most enriched TCRB sequences shared between patients. Tumors had roughly 2.4-fold higher T cell density and higher clonality than adjacent normal breast tissue.

Each tumor contributed about 18-50 mg of diced tissue. V was pared by 4 bases and J by 2 bases, with 14 bases between. The CDR3 is made up of 15 amino acids. Germline V gene sequence: CDR1 SGHNT, CDR2 YYREEE (reference sequence). The sequenced sample was breast tumor tissue. The chain employs TRBV5-4 and TRBJ2-3, with a tentative D call TRBD1 (6 bases). The source of this sequence is a person aged 45-60 years with breast cancer. CDR3 DNA: TGTGCCAGCAGCCCAGGGACATCAGTCACAGATACGCAGTATTTT. It specifies CASSPGTSVTDTQYF.